The clone carrying this T cell receptor (beta chain) came up a few times. Its antigen is currently unknown. These data originate in a study of response to subunit inactivated influenza vaccine. General observations from the study: New T cells are recruited in small numbers by each seasonal influenza vaccination, according to the authors' suggestion.

TCRdb called the RT-PCR reads again in MiXCR, with one record for every CDR3 protein. The sample shows more than 700,000 distinct CDR3 sequences, about 20% of them seen only once. The sequencing used PBMCs from blood, collected around 5 days after vaccination. This clonotype originated in a man aged 45-60 years who received an inactivated influenza vaccine.

The CDR3: CATSPLGGQGTYEQYF. The DNA of the CDR3 is TGTGCCACCAGCCCCCTGGGAGGACAGGGGACCTACGAGCAGTACTTC. This chain connects TRBV15 to TRBJ2-7, with TRBD1 matching over 9 bases. The CDR3 has 16 residues. The germline V gene encodes CDR1 LNHNV and CDR2 YYDKDF (reference sequence). The V segment lost 5 bases and the J segment 2 bases; nucleotides outside the gene matches: 10.